This T cell receptor (beta chain) was recorded in a study of blood T cell repertoires in COVID-19. Overall study: Acute-phase and convalescent COVID-19 samples originated in the United States, Italy and Spain. T cells, B-cell-depleted T cells, or PBMCs supplied cDNA or gDNA.

In Seattle, patients joined the study during active infection and were tracked longitudinally. With V trimmed by 5 bases and J by 7 bases, 17 bases remained unmatched. CDR3 length: 16 residues. Looked up from germline, CDR1 is SEHNR and CDR2 is FQNEAQ (reference sequence). Source study methods: Amplification of reference gene primers was used by the study to estimate nucleated cell counts. Repertoires were generated with immunoSEQ multiplex PCR, while TCRdb's copy carries only in-frame clones and drops some. The DNA gave D and trimming, while V, J and clone size come from that table. The table has approximately 290,000 clones, about nine tenths seen once.

The receptor's source is a woman aged 25 to 39 with COVID-19, enrolled during active disease. The specimen was peripheral blood. This chain connects TRBV7-9 to TRBJ2-7; 7 bases are a match to TRBD2. The CDR3 DNA follows: TGTGCCAGCAGCCCTCCCATTCTGGCGGGAGCGCCGGAGCAGTACTTC. It is translated as CASSPPILAGAPEQYF.